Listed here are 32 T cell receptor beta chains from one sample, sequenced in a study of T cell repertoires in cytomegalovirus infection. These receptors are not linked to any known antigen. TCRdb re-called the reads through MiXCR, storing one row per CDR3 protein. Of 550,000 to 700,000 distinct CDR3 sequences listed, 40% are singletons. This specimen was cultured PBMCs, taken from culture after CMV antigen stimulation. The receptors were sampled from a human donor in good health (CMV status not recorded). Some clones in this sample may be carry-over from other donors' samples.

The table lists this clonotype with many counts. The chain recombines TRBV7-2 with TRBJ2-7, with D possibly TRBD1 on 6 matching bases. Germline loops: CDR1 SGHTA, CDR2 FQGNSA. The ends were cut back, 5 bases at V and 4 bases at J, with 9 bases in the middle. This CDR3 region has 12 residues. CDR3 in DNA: TGTGCCAGCAGCATCGGGACATACGAGCAGTACTTC. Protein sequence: CASSIGTYEQYF.

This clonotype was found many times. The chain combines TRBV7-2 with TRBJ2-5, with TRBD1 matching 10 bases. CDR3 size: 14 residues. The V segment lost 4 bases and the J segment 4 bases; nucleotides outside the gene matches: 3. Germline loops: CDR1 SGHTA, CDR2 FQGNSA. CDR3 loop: CASSWDRGRETQYF. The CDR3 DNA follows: TGTGCCAGCAGCTGGGACAGGGGCAGAGAGACCCAGTACTTC.

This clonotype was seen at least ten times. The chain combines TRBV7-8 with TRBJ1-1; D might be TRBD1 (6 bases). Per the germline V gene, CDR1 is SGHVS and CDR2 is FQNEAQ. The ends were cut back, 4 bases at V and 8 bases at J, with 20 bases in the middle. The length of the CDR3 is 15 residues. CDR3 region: CASSWDTGTNQEAFF. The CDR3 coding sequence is TGTGCCAGCAGCTGGGATACCGGGACAAATCAAGAAGCTTTCTTT.

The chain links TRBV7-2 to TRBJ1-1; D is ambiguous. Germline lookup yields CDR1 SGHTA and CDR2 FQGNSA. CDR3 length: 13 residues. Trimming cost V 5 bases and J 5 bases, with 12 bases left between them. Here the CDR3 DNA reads TGTGCCAGCAGCGCGGCGCGAAGAACTGAAGCTTTCTTT. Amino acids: CASSAARRTEAFF.

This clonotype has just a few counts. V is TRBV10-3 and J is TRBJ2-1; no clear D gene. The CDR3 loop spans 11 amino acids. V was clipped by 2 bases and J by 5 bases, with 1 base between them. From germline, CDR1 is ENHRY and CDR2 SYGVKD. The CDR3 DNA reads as TGTGCCATCAGTGAGAACAATGAGCAGTTCTTC. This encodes CAISENNEQFF.

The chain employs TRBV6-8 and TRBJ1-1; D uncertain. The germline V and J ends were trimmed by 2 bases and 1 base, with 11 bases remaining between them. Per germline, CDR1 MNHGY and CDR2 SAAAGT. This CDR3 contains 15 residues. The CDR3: CASSYIGLGNTEAFF. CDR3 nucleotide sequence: TGTGCCAGCAGTTACATAGGGTTGGGGAACACTGAAGCTTTCTTT.

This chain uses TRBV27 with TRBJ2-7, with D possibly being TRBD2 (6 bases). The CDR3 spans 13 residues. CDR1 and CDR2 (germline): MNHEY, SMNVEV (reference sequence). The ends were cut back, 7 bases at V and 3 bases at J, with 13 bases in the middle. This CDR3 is CASTGDPSYEQYF. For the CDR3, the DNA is TGTGCCAGCACGGGAGACCCGAGCTACGAGCAGTACTTC.

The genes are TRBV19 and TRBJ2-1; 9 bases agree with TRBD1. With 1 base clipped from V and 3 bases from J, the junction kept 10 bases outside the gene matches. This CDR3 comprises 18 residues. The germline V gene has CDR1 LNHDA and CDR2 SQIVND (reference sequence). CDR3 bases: TGTGCCAGTAGTATAGGTCCCTATAGGGGACAGGGCTACAATGAGCAGTTCTTC. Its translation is CASSIGPYRGQGYNEQFF. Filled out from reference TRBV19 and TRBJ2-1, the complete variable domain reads DGGITQSPKYLFRKEGQNVTLSCEQNLNHDAMYWYRQDPGQGLRLIYYSQIVNDFQKGDIAEGYSVSREKKESFPLTVTSAQKNPTAFYLCASSIGPYRGQGYNEQFFGPGTRLTVL.

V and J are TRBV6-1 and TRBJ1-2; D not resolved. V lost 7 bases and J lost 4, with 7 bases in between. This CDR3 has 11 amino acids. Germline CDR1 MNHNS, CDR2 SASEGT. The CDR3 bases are TGTGCCAGCACTAGAGCCTATGGCTACACCTTC. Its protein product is CASTRAYGYTF.

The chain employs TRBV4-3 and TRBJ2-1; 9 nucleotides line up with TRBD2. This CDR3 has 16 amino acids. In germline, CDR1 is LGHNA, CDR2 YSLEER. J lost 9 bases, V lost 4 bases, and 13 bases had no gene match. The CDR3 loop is CASSPTSGSLPIEQFF. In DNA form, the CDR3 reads TGCGCCAGCAGCCCGACTAGCGGTTCTCTGCCCATTGAGCAGTTCTTC.

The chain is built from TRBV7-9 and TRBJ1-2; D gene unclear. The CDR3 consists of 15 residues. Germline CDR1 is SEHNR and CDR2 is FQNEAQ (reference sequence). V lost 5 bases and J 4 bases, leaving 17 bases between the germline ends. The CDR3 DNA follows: TGTGCCAGCAGCCCGGAAGCTGGGTTCTTCTATGGCTACACCTTC. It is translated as CASSPEAGFFYGYTF.

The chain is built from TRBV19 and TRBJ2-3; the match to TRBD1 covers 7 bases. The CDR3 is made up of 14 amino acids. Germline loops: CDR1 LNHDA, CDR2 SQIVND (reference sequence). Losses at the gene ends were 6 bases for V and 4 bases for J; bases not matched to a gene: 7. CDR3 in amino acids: CASSTGAGADTQYF. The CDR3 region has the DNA TGTGCCAGTAGCACAGGGGCTGGGGCAGATACGCAGTATTTT.

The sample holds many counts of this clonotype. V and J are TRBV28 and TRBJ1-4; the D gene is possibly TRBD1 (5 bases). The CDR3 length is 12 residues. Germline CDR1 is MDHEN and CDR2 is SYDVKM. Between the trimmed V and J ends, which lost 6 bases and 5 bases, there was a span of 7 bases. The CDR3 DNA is TGTGCCAGCAGGGGGGGGAATGAAAAACTGTTTTTT. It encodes CASRGGNEKLFF.

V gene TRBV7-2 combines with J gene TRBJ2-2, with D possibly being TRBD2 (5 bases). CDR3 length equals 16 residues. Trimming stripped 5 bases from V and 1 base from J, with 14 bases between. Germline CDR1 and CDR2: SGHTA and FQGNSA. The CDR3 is CASSPLGGLNTGELFF. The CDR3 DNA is TGTGCCAGCAGCCCGCTTGGCGGACTGAACACCGGGGAGCTGTTTTTT.

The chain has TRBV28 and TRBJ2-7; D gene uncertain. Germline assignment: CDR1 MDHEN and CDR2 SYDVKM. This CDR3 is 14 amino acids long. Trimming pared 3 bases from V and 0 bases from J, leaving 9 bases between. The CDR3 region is CASSFAGYSYEQYF. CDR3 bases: TGTGCCAGCAGTTTTGCAGGCTACTCCTACGAGCAGTACTTC.

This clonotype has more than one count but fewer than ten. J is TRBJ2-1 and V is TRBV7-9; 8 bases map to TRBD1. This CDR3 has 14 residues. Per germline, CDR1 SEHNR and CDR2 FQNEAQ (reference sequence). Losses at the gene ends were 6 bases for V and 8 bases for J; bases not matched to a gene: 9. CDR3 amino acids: CASRGQGALDEQFF. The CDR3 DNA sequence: TGTGCCAGCAGAGGGCAGGGGGCATTGGATGAGCAGTTCTTC.

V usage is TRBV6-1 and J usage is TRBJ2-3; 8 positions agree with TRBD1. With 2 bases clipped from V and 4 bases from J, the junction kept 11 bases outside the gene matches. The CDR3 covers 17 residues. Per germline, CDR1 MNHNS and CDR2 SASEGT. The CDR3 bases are TGTGCCAGCAGTGAAAGCCCGGACAGGGTTAGCGCAGATACGCAGTATTTT. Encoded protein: CASSESPDRVSADTQYF.

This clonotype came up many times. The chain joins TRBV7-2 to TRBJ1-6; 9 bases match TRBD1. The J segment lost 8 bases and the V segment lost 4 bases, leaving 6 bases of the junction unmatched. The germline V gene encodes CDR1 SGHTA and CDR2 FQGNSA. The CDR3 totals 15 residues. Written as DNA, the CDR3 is TGTGCCAGCAGCTCTGGGACAGGGCTGGATTCACCCCTCCACTTT. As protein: CASSSGTGLDSPLHF.

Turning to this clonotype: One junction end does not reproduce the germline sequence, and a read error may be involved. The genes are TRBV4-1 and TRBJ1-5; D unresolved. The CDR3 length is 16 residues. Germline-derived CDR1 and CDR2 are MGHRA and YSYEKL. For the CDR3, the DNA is TGTGCCAGCAGCCAAGTGGAGGGATATAGCAATCAGCCCCAGCATTTT. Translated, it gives CASSQVEGYSNQPQHF.

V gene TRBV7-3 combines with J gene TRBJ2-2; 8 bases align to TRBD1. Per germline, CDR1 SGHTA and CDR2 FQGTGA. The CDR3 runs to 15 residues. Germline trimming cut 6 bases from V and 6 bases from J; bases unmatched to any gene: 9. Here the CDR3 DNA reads TGTGCCAGCAGAGATGACAGGGGAAGCGCCGGGGAGCTGTTTTTT. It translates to CASRDDRGSAGELFF.

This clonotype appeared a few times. Written as DNA, the CDR3 is TGTGCCAGCAGTGACGGAGGGCAGCTCGATCAGCCCCAGCATTTT. Its protein product is CASSDGGQLDQPQHF. The gene calls are TRBV25-1 and TRBJ1-5; no clear D gene. Trimming took 3 bases from V and 5 from J, leaving 14 bases between them. The CDR3 has 15 residues. The germline gives CDR1 MGHDK, CDR2 SYGVNS.

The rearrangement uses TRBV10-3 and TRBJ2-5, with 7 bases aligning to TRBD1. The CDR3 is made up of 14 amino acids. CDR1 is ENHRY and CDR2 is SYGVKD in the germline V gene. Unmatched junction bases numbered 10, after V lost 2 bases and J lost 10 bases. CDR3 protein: CAISEGDSLSDQYF. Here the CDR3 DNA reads TGTGCCATCAGTGAGGGGGACAGTCTTAGTGACCAGTACTTC.

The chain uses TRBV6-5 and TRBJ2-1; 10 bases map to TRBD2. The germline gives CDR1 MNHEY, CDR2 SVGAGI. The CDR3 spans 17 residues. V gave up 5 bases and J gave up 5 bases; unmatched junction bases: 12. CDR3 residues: CASSPFLLAGADNEQFF. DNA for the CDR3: TGTGCCAGCAGTCCCTTCCTTCTAGCGGGGGCTGACAATGAGCAGTTCTTC.

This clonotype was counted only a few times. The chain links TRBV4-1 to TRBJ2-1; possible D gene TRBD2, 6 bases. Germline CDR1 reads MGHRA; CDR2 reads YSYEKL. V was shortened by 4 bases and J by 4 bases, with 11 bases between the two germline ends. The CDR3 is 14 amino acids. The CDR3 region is CASSRGVPYNEQFF. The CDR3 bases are TGCGCCAGCAGCCGGGGGGTTCCATACAATGAGCAGTTCTTC.

The CDR3 spells CASHSAQETQYF. The CDR3 nucleotides read TGTGCCAGCCACTCGGCACAAGAGACCCAGTACTTC. The J gene is TRBJ2-5, the V gene TRBV7-9; D unclear. The V end was cut by 8 bases, the J end by 2 bases, with 9 bases between. This CDR3 has 12 residues. Looked up from germline, CDR1 is SEHNR and CDR2 is FQNEAQ (reference sequence).

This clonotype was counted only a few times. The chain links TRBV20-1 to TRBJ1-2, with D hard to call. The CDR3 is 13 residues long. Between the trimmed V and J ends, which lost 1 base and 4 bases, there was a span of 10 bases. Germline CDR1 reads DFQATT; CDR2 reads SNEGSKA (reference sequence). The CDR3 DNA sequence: TGCAGTGCTAGAGGTGCAGATCCCTATGGCTACACCTTC. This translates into CSARGADPYGYTF.

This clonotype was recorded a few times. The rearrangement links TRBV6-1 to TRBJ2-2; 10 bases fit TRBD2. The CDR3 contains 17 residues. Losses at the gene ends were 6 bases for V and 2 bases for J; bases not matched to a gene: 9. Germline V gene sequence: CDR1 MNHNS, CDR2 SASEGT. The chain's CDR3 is CASSRLGLAHNTGELFF. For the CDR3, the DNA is TGTGCCAGCAGCCGTTTGGGACTAGCGCACAACACCGGGGAGCTGTTTTTT.

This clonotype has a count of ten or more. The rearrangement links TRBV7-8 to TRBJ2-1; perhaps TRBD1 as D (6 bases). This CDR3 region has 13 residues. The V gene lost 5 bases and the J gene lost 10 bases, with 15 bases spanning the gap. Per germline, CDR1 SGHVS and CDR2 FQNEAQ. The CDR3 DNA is TGTGCCAGCAGCGGCAGGGGTTTAGGGGAGCAGTTCTTC. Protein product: CASSGRGLGEQFF. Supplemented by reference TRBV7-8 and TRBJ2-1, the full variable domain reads GAGVSQSPRYKVAKRGQDVALRCDPISGHVSLFWYQQALGQGPEFLTYFQNEAQLDKSGLPSDRFFAERPEGSVSTLKIQRTQQEDSAVYLCASSGRGLGEQFFGPGTRLTVL.

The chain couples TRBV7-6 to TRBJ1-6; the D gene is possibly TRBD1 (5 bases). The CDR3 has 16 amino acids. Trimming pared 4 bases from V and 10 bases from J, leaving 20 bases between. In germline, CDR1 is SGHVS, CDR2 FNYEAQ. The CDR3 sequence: CASSSTGRTPGSPLHF. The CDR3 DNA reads TGTGCCAGCAGCTCGACGGGACGGACGCCCGGATCACCCCTCCACTTT.

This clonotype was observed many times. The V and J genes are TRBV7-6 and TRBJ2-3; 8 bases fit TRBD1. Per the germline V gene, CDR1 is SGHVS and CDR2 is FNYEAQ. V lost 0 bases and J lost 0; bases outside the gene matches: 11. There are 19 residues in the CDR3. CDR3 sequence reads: CASSLAVGTGQSSTDTQYF. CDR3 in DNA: TGTGCCAGCAGCTTAGCCGTCGGGACAGGCCAGTCTAGCACAGATACGCAGTATTTT.

CDR3 coding DNA: TGTGCCTGGAGTGTGGGGCCCTCGCGGAGCCAGCCCCAGCATTTT. The encoded protein is CAWSVGPSRSQPQHF. This chain joins TRBV30 and TRBJ1-5; the D gene is possibly TRBD1 (5 bases). V lost 0 bases and J lost 7, with 16 bases in between. This CDR3 spans 15 amino acids. Germline CDR1 reads GTSNPN; CDR2 reads SVGIG (reference sequence).

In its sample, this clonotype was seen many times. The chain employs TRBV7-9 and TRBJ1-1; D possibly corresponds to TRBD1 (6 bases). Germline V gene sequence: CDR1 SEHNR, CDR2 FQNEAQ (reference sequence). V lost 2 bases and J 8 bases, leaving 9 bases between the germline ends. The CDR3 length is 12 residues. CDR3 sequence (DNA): TGTGCCAGCAGCTTACGGGGGGCGGAAGCTTTCTTT. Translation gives CASSLRGAEAFF.